These T cell receptor beta chains were read from a single sample in a study of regulatory dendritic cells for organ transplantation. TCRdb's copy holds only in-frame clones and misses some; the assay was immunoSEQ multiplex PCR. The sample yields about 34,000 clones, 85% to 90% seen once. Material: naive CD4+ T cells from blood. Receptor source: a human donor in good health. Both conserved end residues are part of each CDR3. Each record gives: clone size, J gene, V gene, D gene, CDR3 protein, CDR3 DNA. D genes are given only for firm matches. Clone size, where shown, is once, few, many, or a class for clones that have expanded.

- TRBJ2-7 TRBV28 - CASSSPTVTWGPYEQYF TGTGCCAGCAGTTCGCCGACAGTAACCTGGGGGCCCTACGAGCAGTACTTC
- TRBJ2-7 TRBV7-6 - CASSSMPSYEQYF TGTGCCAGCAGCTCTATGCCCTCCTACGAGCAGTACTTC
- TRBJ1-5 TRBV19 - CASSIGGQNHQPQHF TGTGCCAGTAGTATAGGTGGACAGAACCATCAGCCCCAGCATTTT
- TRBJ2-1 TRBV27 - CASSLRGLNQFF TGTGCCAGCAGTTTACGAGGACTTAATCAGTTCTTC
- TRBJ2-3 TRBV7-2 - CASSRDLSTDTQYF TGTGCCAGCAGCCGGGACCTAAGCACAGATACGCAGTATTTT
- TRBJ1-2 TRBV27 - CASSLQGSQGYTF TGTGCCAGCAGTCTTCAGGGGTCTCAAGGCTACACCTTC
- TRBJ1-6 TRBV12-5 - CASGYRSSYNSPLHF TGTGCTAGTGGTTACAGGAGCTCCTATAATTCACCCCTCCACTTT
- TRBJ2-7 TRBV7-2 TRBD2 CASSSPGLVPDEQYF TGTGCCAGCAGCTCGCCGGGACTAGTGCCTGACGAGCAGTACTTC
- TRBJ2-7 TRBV7-2 TRBD2 CASSLGVGAGVYEQYF TGTGCCAGCAGCTTAGGTGTTGGGGCGGGAGTGTACGAGCAGTACTTC
- TRBJ1-1 TRBV11-3 - CASSIGNTEAFF TGTGCCAGCAGCATCGGGAACACTGAAGCTTTCTTT
- TRBJ2-3 TRBV10-3 - CAISGNGGQGGPTDTQYF TGTGCCATCAGTGGTAACGGCGGCCAGGGGGGCCCCACAGATACGCAGTATTTT
- TRBJ2-2 TRBV28 TRBD1 CASSSREGQGSPGELFF TGTGCCAGCAGTTCAAGAGAGGGACAGGGATCACCCGGGGAGCTGTTTTTT
- TRBJ2-7 TRBV5-1 - CASSLGFGSLSYEQYF TGCGCCAGCAGCTTGGGGTTTGGCAGCCTCTCCTACGAGCAGTACTTC
few TRBJ1-1 TRBV27 TRBD1 CASSSQLQGANTEAFF TGTGCCAGCAGTTCCCAACTACAGGGGGCGAACACTGAAGCTTTCTTT
- TRBJ2-3 TRBV2 TRBD1 CASSERRDRGSRDTQYF TGTGCCAGCAGTGAGAGACGTGACAGGGGTTCGAGGGATACGCAGTATTTT
once TRBJ1-1 TRBV18 - CASSGTRQVEAFF TGTGCCAGCTCAGGGACCCGACAGGTTGAAGCTTTCTTT
- TRBJ2-3 TRBV7-2 - CASSLSTDTQYF TGTGCCAGCAGCTTGTCCACAGATACGCAGTATTTT
- TRBJ2-1 TRBV5-8 - CASSLGGAYYNEQFF TGTGCCAGCAGCTTGGGAGGGGCATATTACAATGAGCAGTTCTTC
- TRBJ1-1 TRBV18 - CASSRAGAGDTEAFF TGTGCCAGCTCACGAGCGGGGGCTGGGGACACTGAAGCTTTCTTT
- TRBJ2-3 TRBV19 - CASSIAQFPTDTQYF TGTGCCAGTAGTATAGCGCAGTTTCCCACAGATACGCAGTATTTT
once TRBJ1-2 TRBV5-4 - CASSEQGMEGYTF TGTGCCAGCAGCGAGCAGGGAATGGAAGGCTACACCTTC
- TRBJ1-2 TRBV5-1 - CASSSNGGYTF TGCGCCAGCAGCTCGAATGGGGGATACACCTTC
- TRBJ1-2 TRBV30 - CAWSFTGNGYTF TGTGCCTGGAGTTTCACAGGGAATGGCTACACCTTC
- TRBJ1-5 TRBV7-8 TRBD1 CASSLALLLTGGISNQPQHF TGTGCCAGCAGCTTAGCGCTCCTACTGACAGGGGGTATTAGCAATCAGCCCCAGCATTTT
- TRBJ1-2 TRBV27 TRBD1 CASSWGQVYYGYTF TGTGCCAGCAGTTGGGGACAGGTCTACTATGGCTACACCTTC
- TRBJ2-6 TRBV27 - CASSLSYSGANVLTF TGTGCCAGCAGTTTATCCTACTCTGGGGCCAACGTCCTGACTTTC
once TRBJ1-1 TRBV11-2 - CASTYQVTVNTEAFF TGTGCCAGCACCTATCAAGTGACAGTGAACACTGAAGCTTTCTTT
- TRBJ2-7 TRBV4-3 - CASSQDLGNRVYEQYF TGCGCCAGCAGCCAAGATCTGGGCAACAGGGTCTACGAGCAGTACTTC
- TRBJ2-3 TRBV18 TRBD1 CASSPMGTDYSTDTQYF TGTGCCAGCTCACCCATGGGGACAGACTATAGCACAGATACGCAGTATTTT
- TRBJ2-7 TRBV7-9 TRBD2 CASSSSGTSGVKYF TGTGCCAGCAGCTCGTCCGGGACTAGCGGGGTTAAGTACTTC
- TRBJ1-2 TRBV28 - CASSLNGAADLSNYGYTF TGTGCCAGCAGTTTAAACGGGGCAGCTGATTTATCTAACTATGGCTACACCTTC
- TRBJ1-1 TRBV19 TRBD1 CASTLDRLNTEAFF TGTGCCAGTACTCTGGACAGGTTGAACACTGAAGCTTTCTTT
- TRBJ1-5 TRBV2 - CASSEILRVNQPQHF TGTGCCAGCAGTGAAATTTTAAGAGTTAATCAGCCCCAGCATTTT
once TRBJ2-7 TRBV7-2 - CASSLGPSSYEQYF TGTGCCAGCAGCTTGGGCCCTAGCTCCTACGAGCAGTACTTC
- TRBJ2-7 TRBV11-1 - CASSLGWGTRYEQYF TGTGCCAGCAGCTTAGGATGGGGGACGCGCTACGAGCAGTACTTC
- TRBJ2-2 TRBV4-2 TRBD2 CASSQGLAGGPAGELFF TGTGCCAGCAGCCAGGGACTAGCGGGAGGGCCGGCCGGGGAGCTGTTTTTT
- TRBJ1-1 TRBV28 - CASRRNRRAEAFF TGTGCCAGCAGGAGAAACCGGCGGGCCGAAGCTTTCTTT
- TRBJ2-3 TRBV11-2 TRBD2 CASSLRLAGGGTDTQYF TGTGCCAGCAGCTTGAGACTAGCGGGGGGCGGCACAGATACGCAGTATTTT
- TRBJ2-7 TRBV19 - CASSSGLIHEQYF TGTGCCAGTAGTTCAGGTTTAATCCACGAGCAGTACTTC
- TRBJ1-1 TRBV29-1 - CSVERAGVATEAFF TGCAGCGTTGAAAGAGCGGGTGTGGCCACTGAAGCTTTCTTT
- TRBJ2-5 TRBV7-2 TRBD2 CASSSIPPGTSGPRGTQYF TGTGCCAGCAGCTCTATCCCACCCGGGACTAGCGGCCCCAGAGGGACCCAGTACTTC
once TRBJ2-3 TRBV7-3 - CASSLGGPGPLTDTQYF TGTGCCAGCAGCCTGGGGGGGCCCGGCCCACTCACAGATACGCAGTATTTT
- TRBJ2-5 TRBV2 - CASAAGGRETQYF TGTGCCAGTGCCGCTGGGGGCAGGGAGACCCAGTACTTC
- TRBJ1-4 TRBV9 - CASSPGQPGRRTNEKLFF TGTGCCAGCAGCCCCGGACAGCCCGGACGGCGGACTAATGAAAAACTGTTTTTT
- TRBJ2-2 TRBV18 TRBD1 CASSSDRGTTGELFF TGTGCCAGCTCATCGGACAGGGGAACTACCGGGGAGCTGTTTTTT
- TRBJ1-4 TRBV28 - CASTPGGGEKLFF TGTGCCAGCACCCCCGGGGGAGGGGAAAAACTGTTTTTT
once TRBJ2-7 TRBV19 TRBD1 CASSTIYRGPSSYEQYF TGTGCCAGTAGTACTATTTACAGGGGTCCAAGTTCCTACGAGCAGTACTTC
- TRBJ2-5 TRBV19 TRBD2 CASSIDPSGSRGTQYF TGTGCCAGTAGTATAGATCCCAGCGGGAGTCGAGGGACCCAGTACTTC
- TRBJ2-6 TRBV4-1 - CASSLLLGSTGANVLTF TGCGCCAGCAGCCTTCTACTAGGGAGTACTGGGGCCAACGTCCTGACTTTC